This section outlines one T cell receptor beta chain sequence together with its context. Its antigen is not known. Some second doses came at about 4 weeks and others at about 12 weeks; these were pooled. The data originate from a study of T cell responses to AZD1222 COVID-19 vaccine. The ends lost 2 bases at V and 2 bases at J; junction bases unmatched: 4. Germline loops: CDR1 MNHEY, CDR2 SMNVEV (reference sequence). The CDR3 extends over 15 amino acids. Clones were sequenced by immunoSEQ multiplex PCR, and TCRdb holds only the in-frame ones, with some missing. The top ten clones hold approximately 1.3% of a sample with 180,000 or so clones, 90% to 95% of them seen once. Regarding the study as a whole: The study sampled repertoires only after the peak T cell response. Once two AZD1222 doses were given, Spike-specific TCR breadth and depth went up. Of spike-specific TCRs, nearly half reportedly target regions left unmutated in variants.

The material was peripheral blood, obtained 28 days after the second AZD1222 dose. The chain links TRBV27 to TRBJ2-7; 9 nucleotides match TRBD1. This sequence was found in an adult who received the AZD1222 COVID-19 vaccine. This CDR3 is CASSLKTGGTYEQYF. Here the CDR3 DNA reads TGTGCCAGCAGTTTAAAGACAGGGGGGACCTACGAGCAGTACTTC.